The 5 T cell receptor beta chains below come from one sample, sequenced in a study of blood T cell repertoires in COVID-19. Assay: immunoSEQ multiplex PCR; the TCRdb copy retains only in-frame clones and omits some. The sample contains a few hundred thousand clones, 82% of which appear only once. Sequenced: peripheral blood. The receptors come from a woman younger than 35 with acute or convalescent COVID-19.

This chain connects TRBV4-2 to TRBJ2-2; possibly TRBD2 for D (5 bases). Germline CDR1 is LGHNA and CDR2 is YNFKEQ. Trimming removed 0 bases at V and 3 bases at J, with 8 bases between. The CDR3 is made up of 15 amino acids. The CDR3 protein is CASSQDRGHTGELFF. The CDR3 region has the DNA TGTGCCAGCAGCCAAGACCGAGGGCACACCGGGGAGCTGTTTTTT.

The chain links TRBV5-6 to TRBJ1-5; D gene ambiguous. The V gene lost 5 bases and the J gene lost 0 bases, with 18 bases spanning the gap. This CDR3 region has 17 residues. CDR1 is SGHDT, CDR2 YYEEEE, per germline. The CDR3 loop is CASRRRSGADSNQPQHF. CDR3 nucleotides: TGTGCCAGCAGAAGGAGGTCAGGAGCCGATAGCAATCAGCCCCAGCATTTT.

The rearrangement links TRBV11-3 to TRBJ2-1, with 7 bases aligning to TRBD2. CDR3 length equals 18 residues. The germline CDR1 and CDR2 sequences are SGHNT and YENEEA. The junction had 22 bases not matched to a gene; V was cut back by 10 bases and J by 4 bases. The CDR3 loop is CANLCGRTFGGEYNEQFF. DNA of the CDR3: TGTGCCAACTTATGTGGCAGGACCTTTGGGGGGGAATACAATGAGCAGTTCTTC.

The V call is TRBV9, the J call TRBJ1-2; a weak D match, TRBD1 (6 bases). V was pared by 4 bases and J by 6 bases, with 13 bases between. The CDR3 runs to 13 residues. CDR1 is SGDLS, CDR2 YYNGEE, per germline. CDR3 DNA sequence: TGTGCCAGCAGCAGAACAGGGACCCATGGCTACACCTTC. It is translated as CASSRTGTHGYTF.

The CDR3 DNA sequence: TGTGCCAGCAGTTCCGGGACAGGGATTGGGGCCAACGTCCTGACTTTC. Encoded protein: CASSSGTGIGANVLTF. This rearrangement joins TRBV27 to TRBJ2-6, with TRBD1 matching over 9 bases. The CDR3 spans 16 residues. Trimming cost V 4 bases and J 3 bases; bases outside gene matches: 4. The germline gives CDR1 MNHEY, CDR2 SMNVEV (reference sequence).